Listed below are T cell receptor beta chains from one sample, sequenced in a study of CD8 T cells in ankylosing spondylitis. TCRdb recomputed calls from the 5' RACE reads with MiXCR, one row per CDR3 protein. The data contain some 200,000 distinct CDR3 sequences, roughly 25% of them singletons. Sequenced material: blood, either unsorted or a sorted T cell fraction (not recorded which). Source of these receptors: a male donor with ankylosing spondylitis or in good health (not recorded which). CDR3s leave out the opening cysteine and the closing phenylalanine or tryptophan. The D gene is left open where the match is weak.

>-|TRBV28
ASSFRGSPLH
>-|TRBV12-3/TRBV12-4
ASSRPGDEQF
>TRBD1|TRBV6-5
ASSYTGQSYGYT
>-|TRBV29-1
SVARGAGETQY
>-|TRBV6-1
ASSPTGKGLEQY
>TRBD2|TRBV20-1
SARGSPSGRTNEQF
>-|TRBV5-1
ASSSSGRIQETQY
>-|TRBV7-9
ASSRENIEAF
>-|TRBV20-1
SASSGAAGELF
>TRBD2|TRBV5-1
ASSLGGSLNYNEQF
>TRBD1|TRBV20-1
CARPTGQGVPTGDYEQY
>-|TRBV6-5
ASSYGTADSTNNEQF
>TRBD1|TRBV6-1
ASSSTTGRIEAF
>-|TRBV20-1
SARDAQRGDTEAF
>-|TRBV18
ASSPNQETQY
>-|TRBV20-1
SATRTEYQPQH
>-|TRBV5-6
ASSLAQIYNEQF
>-|TRBV12-3/TRBV12-4
ASIKDGKQGQPQH
>-|TRBV20-1
SAPQGMNTEAF
>-|TRBV10-3
AIKTAGNTIY
>-|TRBV29-1
SVAHNEQF
>TRBD2|TRBV5-1
ASSLAASGYNEQF
>-|TRBV20-1
SAPPLGGYT
>-|TRBV20-1
SARGQAAGPYNEQF
>-|TRBV29-1
SAESLDLNEQF
>-|TRBV29-1
SVGWVGSRRSYGYT
>-|TRBV2
ASSLWVQDSGNTIY
>-|TRBV12-3/TRBV12-4
ASSFSGGYYEQY
>-|TRBV29-1
SVGFRGSNEQF
>TRBD1|TRBV20-1
SARQPGQVGNTEAF
>TRBD2|TRBV20-1
SASKREGPYEQY
>-|TRBV4-3
ASSQEIGPQPQN
>-|TRBV29-1
SVETWGENTEAF
>-|TRBV5-1
ASSGGTVRGEQY
>TRBD2|TRBV20-1
SAGSGRPTDTQY
>-|TRBV7-2
ASSLGRQGHQPQH
>TRBD1|TRBV4-3
ASSLRTGETQY
>-|TRBV7-9
ASSYYTGANVLT
>TRBD1|TRBV28
ASSRLGTDSYEQY
>TRBD2|TRBV11-2
ASSLVSASGRAVSLADTQY
>TRBD1|TRBV11-2
ASSWTGGSGANVLT
>-|TRBV6-5
ASSYSPTGVINEQY
>TRBD1|TRBV6-1
ATSPTGGHEQY
>-|TRBV28
ASKAGSWEQY
>-|TRBV29-1
SVGSGELF
>TRBD1|TRBV20-1
SAIDDRGFGTQY
>-|TRBV29-1
SVERSRSYNEQF
>TRBD2|TRBV9
ASSLTSGIDGEQF
>-|TRBV20-1
SARDAENGNTIY
>TRBD2|TRBV6-1
ASSWEGSSYNEQF
>-|TRBV12-3/TRBV12-4
ASSLGLAHDEQF
>TRBD2|TRBV5-1
ASSEGLAGVGSLEQY
>-|TRBV20-1
SAPPPGSEQF
>-|TRBV10-3
AISEFLGDTQY
>-|TRBV6-2/TRBV6-3
ASSFRTAPSGYT